Below are 13 T cell receptor beta chains sequenced from a single sample in a study of PD-L1 blockade in urothelial cancer. The protocol was immunoSEQ multiplex PCR, while the TCRdb copy is restricted to in-frame clones and leaves out a portion. This sample has tens of thousands of clones, with around 80% found just once. The sequencing here drew on PBMCs, taken around atezolizumab (anti-PD-L1) treatment. The source of these receptors is a man between 70 and 80 years old with urothelial cancer.

The rearrangement uses TRBV5-4 and TRBJ1-2; 7 nucleotides match TRBD1. V dropped 0 bases and J dropped 4; count of bases not matched to a gene: 9. Germline-derived CDR1 and CDR2 are SGHNT and YYREEE (reference sequence). CDR3 length equals 16 residues. The CDR3 is CASSLDLLNRGYGYTF. CDR3 nucleotides: TGTGCCAGCAGCTTGGACCTTTTGAACAGGGGCTATGGCTACACCTTC.

J is TRBJ2-5 and V is TRBV7-9; TRBD1 might be the D (5 bases). Trimming removed 0 bases from V and 0 bases from J, with 11 bases in between. Germline V gives CDR1 SEHNR, CDR2 FQNEAQ (reference sequence). The CDR3 consists of 16 residues. CDR3 DNA sequence: TGTGCCAGCAGCTTAGCGACAGAAGCCTACCAAGAGACCCAGTACTTC. It translates to CASSLATEAYQETQYF.

This chain joins TRBV7-8 and TRBJ1-5, with TRBD1 identical over 9 bases. Germline V lookup: CDR1 SGHVS, CDR2 FQNEAQ. The CDR3 is made up of 14 amino acids. Trimming removed 4 bases from V and 7 bases from J; junction bases left unmatched: 5. The CDR3 DNA sequence: TGTGCCAGCAGCTATACAGGGGGCCGACAGCCCCAGCATTTT. This encodes CASSYTGGRQPQHF.

The genes are TRBV11-1 and TRBJ2-7, with TRBD1 matching 7 bases. V lost 4 bases and J lost 3; bases outside the gene matches: 6. CDR1 and CDR2 (germline): SGHAT, FQDESV (reference sequence). The length of the CDR3 is 14 residues. In DNA form, the CDR3 reads TGTGCCAGCAGCTGGGGACAGTATGACTACGAGCAGTACTTC. Protein sequence: CASSWGQYDYEQYF. The full variable domain, in which reference TRBV11-1 and TRBJ2-7 provide the parts outside the CDR3, is EAEVAQSPRYKITEKSQAVAFWCDPISGHATLYWYRQILGQGPELLVQFQDESVVDDSQLPKDRFSAERLKGVDSTLKIQPAELGDSAMYLCASSWGQYDYEQYFGPGTRLTVT.

This clone was seen a single time. J is TRBJ1-1 and V is TRBV4-2, with D possibly TRBD1 on 5 matching bases. The CDR3 is 15 amino acids. Trimming took 0 bases from V and 5 from J, leaving 13 bases between them. CDR1 is LGHNA and CDR2 is YNFKEQ in the germline V gene. CDR3: CASSQDPWGVTEAFF. For the CDR3, the DNA is TGTGCCAGCAGCCAAGATCCCTGGGGGGTTACTGAAGCTTTCTTT.

Written as DNA, the CDR3 is TGTGCCAGCAGTTTGGGACAGGGGATGAACTCCTACGAGCAGTACTTC. As protein: CASSLGQGMNSYEQYF. The V and J genes are TRBV6-6 and TRBJ2-7; TRBD1 matches 10 bases. The V gene end was trimmed by 4 bases and the J gene end by 0 bases; junction bases not matched to a gene: 6. The CDR3 loop spans 16 amino acids. The V gene's germline CDR1 is MNHNY and CDR2 SVGAGI (reference sequence).

With regard to this clone: A read error may account for a junction end that differs from germline. This chain links TRBV9 with TRBJ2-7, with TRBD2 as a possible D gene (6 bases). CDR3 size: 15 residues. The germline V gene encodes CDR1 SGDLS and CDR2 YYNGEE. CDR3 amino acids: CASSPNSEGSNEQYF. The CDR3 DNA is TGTGCCAGCAGCCCCAACTCGGAGGGCTCCAACGAGCAGTACTTC.

The chain recombines TRBV5-4 with TRBJ2-7, with TRBD2 matching 16 bases. The J segment lost 6 bases and the V segment lost 0 bases, leaving 6 bases of the junction unmatched. The V gene's germline CDR1 is SGHNT and CDR2 YYREEE (reference sequence). The CDR3 consists of 17 residues. The CDR3 here is CASSLGGTSGGVGEQYF. The CDR3 DNA reads as TGTGCCAGCAGCTTGGGAGGGACTAGCGGGGGGGTAGGCGAGCAGTACTTC. Full variable domain (remainder filled in from reference TRBV5-4 and TRBJ2-7): ETGVTQSPTHLIKTRGQQVTLRCSSQSGHNTVSWYQQALGQGPQFIFQYYREEENGRGNFPPRFSGLQFPNYSSELNVNALELDDSALYLCASSLGGTSGGVGEQYFGPGTRLTVT.

This clone has just a few counts. V is TRBV11-3 and J is TRBJ1-2, with 11 nucleotides matching TRBD1. The junction had 7 bases not matched to a gene; V was cut back by 5 bases and J by 8 bases. CDR1 is SGHNT, CDR2 YENEEA, per germline. The CDR3 has 14 amino acids. CDR3 DNA: TGTGCCAGCAGCCCGGACAGGGGGCGAGAGGGCTACACCTTC. Translation gives CASSPDRGREGYTF.

Written as DNA, the CDR3 is TGTGCCAGCTGTCAGGATCAGAATAGCAATCAGCCCCAGCATTTT. Its protein product is CASCQDQNSNQPQHF. The chain links TRBV2 to TRBJ1-5, with D uncertain. V gave up 8 bases and J gave up 0 bases, with 14 bases separating them. There are 15 residues in the CDR3. Germline V gene sequence: CDR1 SNHLY, CDR2 FYNNEI. Full variable domain (remainder filled in from reference TRBV2 and TRBJ1-5): EPEVTQTPSHQVTQMGQEVILRCVPISNHLYFYWYRQILGQKVEFLVSFYNNEISEKSEIFDDQFSVERPDGSNFTLKIRSTKLEDSAMYFCASCQDQNSNQPQHFGDGTRLSIL.

The chain joins TRBV5-1 to TRBJ1-2; TRBD1 might be the D (6 bases). The CDR3 extends over 15 amino acids. Trimming removed 0 bases at V and 0 bases at J, with 9 bases between. Germline loops: CDR1 SGHRS, CDR2 YFSETQ. DNA for the CDR3: TGCGCCAGCAGCTTGGTTGGGGGCCCTAACTATGGCTACACCTTC. The encoded protein is CASSLVGGPNYGYTF.

This clone was seen once. J is TRBJ2-7 and V is TRBV5-4; TRBD1 matches 10 bases. V shed 4 bases, J shed 5 bases, and the junction held 6 bases outside the gene matches. Per germline, CDR1 SGHNT and CDR2 YYREEE (reference sequence). There are 14 residues in the CDR3. The CDR3 loop is CASSKDRGDHEQYF. CDR3 sequence (DNA): TGTGCCAGCAGCAAGGACAGGGGGGACCACGAGCAGTACTTC.

J is TRBJ2-7 and V is TRBV18, with 7 bases that match TRBD2. The germline V gene has CDR1 KGHSH and CDR2 LQKENI. This CDR3 region has 15 residues. V was clipped by 3 bases and J by 2 bases; unmatched bases: 7. The CDR3: CASSPGGMTTYEQYF. The CDR3 nucleotides are TGTGCCAGCTCACCGGGGGGGATGACAACCTACGAGCAGTACTTC.